This T cell receptor beta chain was captured in a study of technical replicates of blood from a handful of donors. Using immunoSEQ multiplex PCR, the repertoire was profiled, and TCRdb retains in-frame clones only, with some absent. The sample lists about 70,000 clones, around 97% occurring once. Sequenced material: T cells isolated from PBMCs. The sequence was obtained from a human donor in good health.

Here the CDR3 reads CASSPRGSYNQPQHF. The CDR3, as DNA: TGTGCCAGCAGTCCCCGGGGATCTTACAATCAGCCCCAGCATTTT. The chain employs TRBV25-1 and TRBJ1-5; D ambiguous. V lost 5 bases and J 3 bases, leaving 14 bases between the germline ends. Germline CDR1 and CDR2: MGHDK and SYGVNS. The length of the CDR3 is 15 residues.